The 13 T cell receptor beta chains below were found in one sample sequenced in a study of T cell changes during pregnancy in multiple sclerosis (dated by TCRdb to about 2019). Library generation was performed with the immunoSEQ multiplex PCR assay. The table comes from immuneACCESS by way of TCRdb, which keeps in-frame sequences with V and J called. Part of the clones is missing from these tables; in studies checked, under half for an unresolved V gene and the rest for unknown reasons. Here the sample has roughly 58,000 clones; roughly 90% occur a single time. Jointly, the top ten make up 2.5% to 3.5% of the sample. The sample was CD8+ T cells from peripheral blood mononuclear cells, taken before pregnancy. Source of these receptors: a female donor with multiple sclerosis, enrolled in a pregnancy study.

The chain has TRBV4-2 and TRBJ2-5, with TRBD2 identical over 9 bases. V lost 0 bases, J lost 5 bases, and 10 bases stayed unmatched. The CDR3 contains 17 residues. Germline V CDR1 and CDR2: LGHNA, YNFKEQ. The CDR3 sequence: CASSQDPTSGRTETQYF. CDR3 in DNA: TGTGCCAGCAGCCAAGACCCGACTAGCGGAAGAACGGAGACCCAGTACTTC.

The chain combines TRBV13 with TRBJ2-3, with a possible D match to TRBD1 (8 bases). The CDR3 contains 15 residues. Germline-derived CDR1 and CDR2 are PRHDT and FYEKMQ (reference sequence). Trimming stripped 5 bases from V and 11 bases from J, with 23 bases between. CDR3 loop: CASSPGGQVGRGQYF. The CDR3 bases are TGTGCCAGCAGCCCGGGGGGACAGGTAGGGCGGGGGCAGTATTTT.

V usage is TRBV21-1 and J usage is TRBJ2-7; TRBD2, as called in the table, went unchecked against the DNA. TRBV21-1 is a pseudogene segment. The length of the CDR3 is 14 residues. The CDR3: CASSKVGTFYEQYF. In DNA, the CDR3 is TGTGCCAGCAGCAAAGTAGGGACTTTCTACGAGCAGTACTTC.

The CDR3 spells CASSPSGTGELFF. The CDR3 nucleotides are TGCGCCAGCAGCCCCTCGGGCACCGGGGAGCTGTTTTTT. The V call is TRBV4-1, the J call TRBJ2-2, with unresolved D. Trimming removed 4 bases from V and 4 bases from J, with 7 bases in between. Germline lookup yields CDR1 MGHRA and CDR2 YSYEKL. The CDR3 runs to 13 residues.

This sequence joins TRBV30 and TRBJ1-5; TRBD1 matches at 7 bases. Trimming removed 7 bases from V and 7 bases from J; junction bases left unmatched: 4. This CDR3 is built from 11 residues. Germline V gene data show CDR1 as GTSNPN and CDR2 as SVGIG (reference sequence). CDR3 residues: CALQGIQPQHF. The DNA for the CDR3 is TGTGCCTTACAGGGGATCCAGCCCCAGCATTTT.

The chain recombines TRBV7-9 with TRBJ2-2; possible D gene TRBD1, 6 bases. V was trimmed by 7 bases and J by 5 bases, leaving 11 bases between them. Germline CDR1 reads SEHNR; CDR2 reads FQNEAQ (reference sequence). CDR3 length equals 13 residues. The DNA for the CDR3 is TGTGCCAGCACCGATGGGACAACCGGGGAGCTGTTTTTT. It yields the protein CASTDGTTGELFF.

The CDR3 loop reads CASGVAGGPLDTQYF. CDR3 DNA: TGTGCCAGCGGGGTAGCGGGGGGGCCCTTAGATACGCAGTATTTT. The rearrangement joins TRBV9 to TRBJ2-3, with 11 bases lining up with TRBD2. The CDR3 runs to 15 residues. Germline CDR1 and CDR2: SGDLS and YYNGEE. V lost 7 bases to trimming and J lost 5 bases; unmatched junction nucleotides: 9. Variable domain in full (rest from reference TRBV9 and TRBJ2-3): DSGVTQTPKHLITATGQRVTLRCSPRSGDLSVYWYQQSLDQGLQFLIQYYNGEERAKGNILERFSAQQFPDLHSELNLSSLELGDSALYFCASGVAGGPLDTQYFGPGTRLTVL.

The J gene is TRBJ1-1, the V gene TRBV4-1; D is undetermined. Germline CDR1 and CDR2: MGHRA and YSYEKL. Deletions cut 0 bases from V and 1 base from J, with 6 bases between. The CDR3 is 14 residues long. The CDR3 protein is CASSQERENTEAFF. CDR3 bases: TGCGCCAGCAGCCAAGAACGGGAGAACACTGAAGCTTTCTTT.

V is TRBV25-1 and J is TRBJ1-1; possibly TRBD1 for D (5 bases). CDR3 size: 14 residues. V lost 4 bases, J lost 6 bases, and 15 bases lay in between. CDR1 MGHDK and CDR2 SYGVNS come from the germline V gene. This chain's CDR3 is CASSGPGIGAEAFF. CDR3 sequence (DNA): TGTGCCAGCAGTGGACCAGGGATAGGCGCTGAAGCTTTCTTT.

J is TRBJ2-4 and V is TRBV9; 8 positions agree with TRBD1. With V trimmed by 0 bases and J by 3 bases, 5 bases remained unmatched. The CDR3 length is 16 residues. Germline CDR1 and CDR2: SGDLS and YYNGEE. The CDR3 region has the DNA TGTGCCAGCAGCGTAGGACAGGGGACCTACAAAAACATTCAGTACTTC. Translating gives CASSVGQGTYKNIQYF.

The chain is built from TRBV5-1 and TRBJ2-5; 8 positions agree with TRBD2. The V segment lost 4 bases and the J segment 4 bases; nucleotides outside the gene matches: 3. Germline CDR1 and CDR2: SGHRS and YFSETQ. CDR3 length: 13 residues. CDR3 region: CASSGGLAETQYF. The CDR3 DNA sequence: TGCGCCAGCAGCGGCGGACTAGCAGAGACCCAGTACTTC.

The chain uses TRBV6-1 and TRBJ2-3; D is ambiguous. The length of the CDR3 is 14 residues. Germline assignment: CDR1 MNHNS and CDR2 SASEGT. Trimming shortened V by 0 bases and J by 7 bases, and 11 bases separated the two germline ends. CDR3 region: CASSEALEWHTQYF. The CDR3 DNA reads as TGTGCCAGCAGTGAAGCGCTCGAATGGCATACGCAGTATTTT.

The chain employs TRBV6-5 and TRBJ1-1; no clear D gene. Germline loops: CDR1 MNHEY, CDR2 SVGAGI. Trimming took off 0 bases at V and 8 bases at J, with 7 bases between the two ends. CDR3 length: 12 amino acids. The CDR3 loop is CASSYSNGEAFF. CDR3 sequence (DNA): TGTGCCAGCAGTTACTCAAACGGGGAAGCTTTCTTT.